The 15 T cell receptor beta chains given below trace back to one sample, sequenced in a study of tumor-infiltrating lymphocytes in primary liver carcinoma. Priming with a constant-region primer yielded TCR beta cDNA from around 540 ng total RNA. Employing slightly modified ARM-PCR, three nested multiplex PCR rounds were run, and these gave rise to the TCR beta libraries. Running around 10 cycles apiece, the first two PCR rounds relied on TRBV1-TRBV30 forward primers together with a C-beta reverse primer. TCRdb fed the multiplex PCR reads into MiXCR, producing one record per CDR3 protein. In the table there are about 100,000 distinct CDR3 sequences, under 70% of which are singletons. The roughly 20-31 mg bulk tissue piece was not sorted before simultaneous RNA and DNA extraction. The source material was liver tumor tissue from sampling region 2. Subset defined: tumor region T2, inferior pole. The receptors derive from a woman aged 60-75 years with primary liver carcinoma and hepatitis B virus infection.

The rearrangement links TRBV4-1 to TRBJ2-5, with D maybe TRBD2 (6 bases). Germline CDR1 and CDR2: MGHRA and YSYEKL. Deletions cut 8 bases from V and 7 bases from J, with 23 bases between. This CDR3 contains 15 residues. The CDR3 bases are TGCGCCAGCTGCCCCATGTGCGGAGGGGTTAGGACCCAGTACTTC. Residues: CASCPMCGGVRTQYF.

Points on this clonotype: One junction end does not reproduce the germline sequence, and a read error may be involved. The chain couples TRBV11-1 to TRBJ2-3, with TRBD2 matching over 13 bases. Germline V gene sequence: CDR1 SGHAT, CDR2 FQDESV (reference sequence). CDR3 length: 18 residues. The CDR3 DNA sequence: TGTGCCAGAAGCACAGGACTAGCGGGAGCAATCCCGACAGATACGCTGTATTTT. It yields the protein CARSTGLAGAIPTDTLYF.

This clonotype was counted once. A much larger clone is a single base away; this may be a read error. The CDR3 nucleotides are TGTGCCAGCAGCTTGGAACTAGCGGGAGGCTGCAATGAGCAGTTCTTC. Protein: CASSLELAGGCNEQFF. This chain joins TRBV5-6 and TRBJ2-1; 12 positions agree with TRBD2. J lost 6 bases, V lost 0 bases, and 4 bases had no gene match. The CDR3 totals 16 residues. Germline V gene data show CDR1 as SGHDT and CDR2 as YYEEEE.

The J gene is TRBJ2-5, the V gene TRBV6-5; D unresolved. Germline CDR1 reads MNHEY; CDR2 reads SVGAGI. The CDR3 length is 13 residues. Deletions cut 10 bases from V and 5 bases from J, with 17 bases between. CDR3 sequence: CANGTAVGETQYF. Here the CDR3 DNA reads TGTGCCAATGGCACCGCGGTGGGGGAGACCCAGTACTTC.

The CDR3 is CAIQRINSPLHF. The CDR3 DNA reads as TGTGCTATACAGCGGATTAATTCACCCCTCCACTTT. The rearrangement joins TRBV28 to TRBJ1-6; D gene uncertain. This CDR3 is 12 amino acids long. Germline CDR1 MDHEN, CDR2 SYDVKM.

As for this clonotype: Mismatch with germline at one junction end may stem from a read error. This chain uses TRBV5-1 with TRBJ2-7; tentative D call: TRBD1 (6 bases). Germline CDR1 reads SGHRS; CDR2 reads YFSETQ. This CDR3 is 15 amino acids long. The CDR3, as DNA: TGCGCCAGCGGCTTGGTGGCAGGGGAAACCTACGAGCAGTACTTC. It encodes CASGLVAGETYEQYF.

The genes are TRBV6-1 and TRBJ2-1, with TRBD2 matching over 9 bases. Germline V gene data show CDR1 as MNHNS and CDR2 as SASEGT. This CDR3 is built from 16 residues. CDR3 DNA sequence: TGTCTCAGCAGTGACCCTAGCGGGACCTCCTACAATGAGCAGTTCTTC. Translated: CLSSDPSGTSYNEQFF.

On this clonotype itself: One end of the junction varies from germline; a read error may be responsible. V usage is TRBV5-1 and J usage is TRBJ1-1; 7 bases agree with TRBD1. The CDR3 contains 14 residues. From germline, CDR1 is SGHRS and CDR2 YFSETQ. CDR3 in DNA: TGTGCCAGCAGCTCAGGGACAGCGAACACTGAAGCTTTCTTT. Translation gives CASSSGTANTEAFF. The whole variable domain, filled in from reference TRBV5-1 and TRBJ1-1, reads KAGVTQTPRYLIKTRGQQVTLSCSPISGHRSVSWYQQTPGQGLQFLFEYFSETQRNKGNFPGRFSGRQFSNSRSEMNVSTLELGDSALYLCASSSGTANTEAFFGQGTRLTVV.

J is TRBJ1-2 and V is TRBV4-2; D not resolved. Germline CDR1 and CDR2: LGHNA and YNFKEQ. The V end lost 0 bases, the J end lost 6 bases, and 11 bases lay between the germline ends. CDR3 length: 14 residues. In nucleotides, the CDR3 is TGTGCCAGCAGCCAAGAAAACAGTTGGGATGGCTACACCTTC. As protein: CASSQENSWDGYTF.

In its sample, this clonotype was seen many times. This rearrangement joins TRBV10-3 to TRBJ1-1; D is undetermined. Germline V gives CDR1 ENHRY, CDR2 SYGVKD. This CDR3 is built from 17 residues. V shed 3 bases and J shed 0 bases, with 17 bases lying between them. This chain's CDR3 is CAISDPGIPSMNTEAFF. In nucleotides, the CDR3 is TGTGCCATCAGTGACCCCGGGATACCAAGTATGAACACTGAAGCTTTCTTT.

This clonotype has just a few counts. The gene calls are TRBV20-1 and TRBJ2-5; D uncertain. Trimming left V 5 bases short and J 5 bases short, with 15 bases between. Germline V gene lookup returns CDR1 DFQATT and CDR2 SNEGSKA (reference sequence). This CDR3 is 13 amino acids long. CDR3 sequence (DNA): TGCAGTGCTGATGGCGTCGGCGAGGAGACCCAGTACTTC. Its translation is CSADGVGEETQYF.

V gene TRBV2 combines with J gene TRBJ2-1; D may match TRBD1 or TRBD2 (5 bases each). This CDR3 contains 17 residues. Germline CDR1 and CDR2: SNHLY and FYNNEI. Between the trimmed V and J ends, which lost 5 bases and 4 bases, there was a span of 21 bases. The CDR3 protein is CASSPPRGPADYNEQFF. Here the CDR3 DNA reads TGTGCCAGCAGTCCGCCTCGGGGACCAGCGGATTACAATGAGCAGTTCTTC.

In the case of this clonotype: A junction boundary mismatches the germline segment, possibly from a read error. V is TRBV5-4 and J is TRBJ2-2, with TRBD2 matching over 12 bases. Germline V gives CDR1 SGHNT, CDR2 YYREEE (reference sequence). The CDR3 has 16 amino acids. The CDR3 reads CASTWGLAGVTGELVF. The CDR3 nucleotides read TGTGCCAGCACCTGGGGACTAGCGGGCGTCACCGGGGAGCTGGTTTTT.

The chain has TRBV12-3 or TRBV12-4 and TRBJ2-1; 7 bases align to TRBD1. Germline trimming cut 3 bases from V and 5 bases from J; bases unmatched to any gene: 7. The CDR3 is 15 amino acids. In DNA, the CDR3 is TGTGCCAGCAGTTTGAGGACAGGCGTCCACAATGAGCAGTTCTTC. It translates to CASSLRTGVHNEQFF.

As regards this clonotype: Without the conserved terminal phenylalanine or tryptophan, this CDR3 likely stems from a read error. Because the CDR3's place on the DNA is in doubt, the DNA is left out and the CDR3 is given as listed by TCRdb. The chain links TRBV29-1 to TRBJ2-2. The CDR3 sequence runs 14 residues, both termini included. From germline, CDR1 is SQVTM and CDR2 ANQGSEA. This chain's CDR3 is CSASTSLSTGEPFS.